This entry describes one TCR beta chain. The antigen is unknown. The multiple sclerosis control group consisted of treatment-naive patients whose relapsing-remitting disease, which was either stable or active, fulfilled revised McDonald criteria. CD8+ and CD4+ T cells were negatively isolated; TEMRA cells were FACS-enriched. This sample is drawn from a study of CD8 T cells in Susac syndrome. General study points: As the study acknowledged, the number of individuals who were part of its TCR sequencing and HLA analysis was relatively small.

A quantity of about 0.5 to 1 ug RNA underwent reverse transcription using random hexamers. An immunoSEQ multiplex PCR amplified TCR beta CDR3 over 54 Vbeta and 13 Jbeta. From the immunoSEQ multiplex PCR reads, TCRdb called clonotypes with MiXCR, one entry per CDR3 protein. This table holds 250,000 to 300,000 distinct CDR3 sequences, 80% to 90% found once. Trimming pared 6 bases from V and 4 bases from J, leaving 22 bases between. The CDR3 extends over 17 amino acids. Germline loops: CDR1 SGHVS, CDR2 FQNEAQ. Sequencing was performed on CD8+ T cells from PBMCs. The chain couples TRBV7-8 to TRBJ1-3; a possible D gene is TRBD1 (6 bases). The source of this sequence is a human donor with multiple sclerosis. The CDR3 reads CASSYRLDRSSGNTIYF. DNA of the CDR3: TGTGCCAGCAGTTATCGACTGGACAGATCAAGCGGAAACACCATATATTTT.